Following are 19 T cell receptor beta chains from one sample sequenced in a study of blood T cells in healthy people across ages. Sample-barcoded 5' priming and a J-beta primer mix drove a second PCR of roughly 6 to 12 cycles. TCRdb processed the 5' RACE reads anew with MiXCR; each CDR3 protein has one entry. Counted here are fewer than 1 million distinct CDR3 sequences, approximately 48% occurring once; the ten biggest clones make up roughly 18%. The sequencing sample was made of blood. The receptor set was obtained from a man aged 55 to 70 in good health.

A few counts support this clonotype. At one end, the junction sequence differs from germline, possibly due to a read error. V gene TRBV4-1 combines with J gene TRBJ2-5, with 9 bases aligning to TRBD2. The CDR3 runs to 16 residues. Germline V gives CDR1 MGHRA, CDR2 YSYEKL. The CDR3 DNA is TGCGCCAGCAGCGAAGACGGAAGCGGGGGGTTAGAGACCCAGTACTTC. This gives the protein CASSEDGSGGLETQYF.

This clonotype showed up just a few times. The rearrangement links TRBV9 to TRBJ2-3; D gene unclear. The CDR3 totals 13 residues. V gave up 0 bases and J gave up 5 bases, with 7 bases separating them. From germline, CDR1 is SGDLS and CDR2 YYNGEE. CDR3 sequence: CASSVAFQDTQYF. The CDR3 DNA reads as TGTGCCAGCAGCGTAGCCTTTCAAGATACGCAGTATTTT.

The chain links TRBV18 to TRBJ2-5, with a possible D match to TRBD1 (5 bases). The CDR3 is 15 amino acids. CDR1 KGHSH and CDR2 LQKENI come from the germline V gene. Trimming removed 6 bases at V and 0 bases at J, with 14 bases between. The CDR3 loop reads CASSLRQRYQETQYF. The CDR3 region has the DNA TGTGCCAGCTCCCTCCGACAGAGGTACCAAGAGACCCAGTACTTC.

This clonotype appeared a few times. The chain uses TRBV7-9 and TRBJ2-1; 8 bases fit TRBD2. Trimming at V came to 4 bases and at J to 0 bases, leaving 5 bases not matched to a gene. Germline V gene sequence: CDR1 SEHNR, CDR2 FQNEAQ (reference sequence). This CDR3 has 16 residues. The CDR3 is CASSSVAGSSYNEQFF. CDR3 sequence (DNA): TGTGCCAGCAGCTCAGTAGCGGGGAGCTCCTACAATGAGCAGTTCTTC.

The chain combines TRBV4-3 with TRBJ2-4; D is perhaps TRBD2 (7 bases). Trimming stripped 0 bases from V and 6 bases from J, with 12 bases between. This CDR3 is built from 15 residues. Per germline, CDR1 LGHNA and CDR2 YSLEER. In DNA, the CDR3 is TGCGCCAGCAGCCAAGATCGAGGGGGGGGAAACATTCAGTACTTC. Its protein is CASSQDRGGGNIQYF.

The rearrangement links TRBV4-3 to TRBJ2-3; 10 bases are a match to TRBD2. J gave up 2 bases and V 2 bases, and 7 bases lay outside the gene matches. The CDR3 loop spans 17 amino acids. The V gene's germline CDR1 is LGHNA and CDR2 YSLEER. CDR3 residues: CASSQTLLAGPTDTQYF. CDR3 nucleotide sequence: TGCGCCAGCAGCCAAACCCTACTAGCGGGGCCCACAGATACGCAGTATTTT.

The V gene is TRBV29-1, the J gene TRBJ1-2; the match to TRBD1 covers 7 bases. With V trimmed by 6 bases and J by 7 bases, 8 bases remained unmatched. Germline CDR1 and CDR2: SQVTM and ANQGSEA. CDR3 length equals 12 residues. The CDR3 DNA is TGCAGCGTCATGACAGGGACTGGTGGCTACACCTTC. This sequence encodes CSVMTGTGGYTF.

The CDR3 sequence is CASKANYGYTF. The CDR3 coding sequence is TGTGCCAGCAAAGCTAACTATGGCTACACCTTC. The chain combines TRBV28 with TRBJ1-2; D is undetermined. The CDR3 runs to 11 residues. Looked up from germline, CDR1 is MDHEN and CDR2 is SYDVKM. V was cut by 7 bases and J by 0 bases, with 3 bases left in between.

The chain is built from TRBV10-1 and TRBJ2-1, with a tentative D call TRBD1 (5 bases). The germline CDR1 and CDR2 sequences are WNHNN and SYGVQD (reference sequence). This CDR3 region has 11 residues. Trimming stripped 10 bases from V and 6 bases from J, with 10 bases between. The CDR3 sequence is CAISRGNEQFF. In DNA form, the CDR3 reads TGCGCCATTAGTAGGGGCAATGAGCAGTTCTTC.

As concerns this clonotype: The junction shows a germline mismatch at one end, possibly a read error. The chain combines TRBV12-3 or TRBV12-4 with TRBJ1-1; D is possibly TRBD1 (5 bases). The CDR3 totals 13 residues. In DNA, the CDR3 is TGTGCCAGCAGTTTGCGGGGGAACACTGAAGTTTTCTTT. This codes for CASSLRGNTEVFF.

The chain employs TRBV2 and TRBJ2-5, with TRBD1 matching over 7 bases. The closer fit of TRBJ2-7 to the DNA end suggests the J call may be wrong. Germline-derived CDR1 and CDR2 are SNHLY and FYNNEI. The CDR3 runs 13 residues. The CDR3 region is CASRVSGTAEQYF. The CDR3 coding sequence is TGTGCCAGCAGGGTATCCGGGACAGCCGAGCAGTACTTC.

V and J are TRBV2 and TRBJ1-6; a possible D gene is TRBD1 (6 bases). The CDR3 has 15 residues. The V gene's germline CDR1 is SNHLY and CDR2 FYNNEI. Between the trimmed V and J ends, which lost 8 bases and 4 bases, there was a span of 15 bases. CDR3 sequence (DNA): TGTGCCAGCGGTGGATTACAGGGTTATAATTCACCCCTCCACTTT. Translating it yields CASGGLQGYNSPLHF.

This clonotype occurred many times. The chain uses TRBV29-1 and TRBJ1-1; a weak D match, TRBD1 (5 bases). This CDR3 has 13 amino acids. Trimming removed 6 bases at V and 2 bases at J, with 13 bases between. Germline V gene sequence: CDR1 SQVTM, CDR2 ANQGSEA. CDR3 region: CSVHRGVNTEAFF. CDR3 sequence (DNA): TGCAGCGTGCATCGGGGGGTCAACACTGAAGCTTTCTTT.

V and J are TRBV27 and TRBJ2-1; a weak D match, TRBD1 (6 bases). Trimming stripped 7 bases from V and 0 bases from J, with 10 bases between. This CDR3 is 14 amino acids long. Germline assignment: CDR1 MNHEY and CDR2 SMNVEV (reference sequence). CDR3 protein: CASNRVSSYNEQFF. Here the CDR3 DNA reads TGTGCCAGCAACAGGGTCAGCTCCTACAATGAGCAGTTCTTC.

The J gene is TRBJ2-7, the V gene TRBV20-1, with 9 bases that match TRBD2. The germline V gene has CDR1 DFQATT and CDR2 SNEGSKA (reference sequence). The V gene end was trimmed by 2 bases and the J gene end by 3 bases; junction bases not matched to a gene: 5. CDR3 length: 14 residues. CDR3 residues: CSARMPSGVYEQYF. The CDR3, as DNA: TGCAGTGCTAGAATGCCTAGCGGGGTCTACGAGCAGTACTTC.

This chain links TRBV13 with TRBJ2-7, with 13 bases that match TRBD2. Unmatched junction bases numbered 6, after V lost 1 base and J lost 3 bases. The CDR3 length is 17 residues. Per germline, CDR1 PRHDT and CDR2 FYEKMQ (reference sequence). CDR3 in DNA: TGTGCCAGCAGCTTAGTTGGACTAGCGGGGGCGGACTACGAGCAGTACTTC. Its protein is CASSLVGLAGADYEQYF. Based on the CDR3 plus reference TRBV13 and TRBJ2-7, the full variable domain is AAGVIQSPRHLIKEKRETATLKCYPIPRHDTVYWYQQGPGQDPQFLISFYEKMQSDKGSIPDRFSAQQFSDYHSELNMSSLELGDSALYFCASSLVGLAGADYEQYFGPGTRLTVT.

The genes are TRBV5-1 and TRBJ2-3, with 7 bases that match TRBD2. The length of the CDR3 is 14 residues. Germline values: CDR1 SGHRS, CDR2 YFSETQ. Trimming took 4 bases from V and 6 from J; bases not matched to a gene: 8. The chain's CDR3 is CASSPRWGGDTQYF. CDR3 bases: TGCGCCAGCAGCCCACGTTGGGGAGGGGATACGCAGTATTTT.

This clonotype was seen many times. J is TRBJ2-7 and V is TRBV20-1; D remains unclear. CDR3 size: 14 residues. Trimming stripped 0 bases from V and 1 base from J, with 10 bases between. CDR1 DFQATT and CDR2 SNEGSKA come from the germline V gene (reference sequence). The CDR3 here is CSARDQDGSYEQYF. As DNA, the CDR3 is TGCAGTGCTAGAGACCAGGACGGTTCCTACGAGCAGTACTTC.

Concerning this clonotype: This CDR3 is missing its conserved last phenylalanine or tryptophan, likely due to a read error. This chain joins TRBV12-3 or TRBV12-4 and TRBJ2-3; the match to TRBD2 covers 13 bases. V lost 5 bases and J lost 4; bases outside the gene matches: 6. The CDR3 extends over 16 amino acids. The DNA of the CDR3 is TGTGCCAGCAGTCCGAGTGGACTAGCGGGAGCAGATACGCAGTATTCT. Encoded protein: CASSPSGLAGADTQYS.